The entry below gives a single T cell receptor (beta chain) sequence along with its context. The table came from immunoSEQ multiplex PCR; TCRdb's copy has only in-frame clones and leaves some out. The repertoire includes about 58,000 clones, around 86% of them detected once, and over 15% sits in the top ten. The data are from a study of identifying expanded T cells in peripheral blood. Trimming removed 0 bases at V and 0 bases at J, with 9 bases between. This CDR3 region has 16 residues. CDR1 is SGHDN, CDR2 FVKESK, per germline. Source material: blood. The chain combines TRBV14 with TRBJ1-3; no clear D. The receptor was isolated from a person between 18 and 70 years old in good health. The DNA for the CDR3 is TGTGCCAGCAGCCAAGACCTGGTCACCTCTGGAAACACCATATATTTT. It codes for CASSQDLVTSGNTIYF. Variable domain in full (rest from reference TRBV14 and TRBJ1-3): EAGVTQFPSHSVIEKGQTVTLRCDPISGHDNLYWYRRVMGKEIKFLLHFVKESKQDESGMPNNRFLAERTGGTYSTLKVQPAELEDSGVYFCASSQDLVTSGNTIYFGEGSWLTVV.